Each of the 4 T cell receptor beta chains below was sequenced from the same sample in a study of blood T cells in healthy people across ages. A J-beta primer mix and a sample-barcoded 5' primer were used in a second PCR of roughly 6 to 11 cycles. One entry per CDR3 protein, called by TCRdb with MiXCR from the 5' RACE reads. Among over a million distinct CDR3 sequences listed, 42% were seen once. Source material: blood. The receptor source for this set is a young woman in good health.

This chain connects TRBV2 to TRBJ2-5, with a possible D match to TRBD2 (5 bases). The CDR3 extends over 15 amino acids. The V end lost 4 bases, the J end lost 4 bases, and 16 bases lay between the germline ends. The V gene's germline CDR1 is SNHLY and CDR2 FYNNEI. This CDR3 reads CASSVLPGKGETQYF. The CDR3 nucleotides are TGTGCCAGCAGTGTATTGCCGGGGAAGGGAGAGACCCAGTACTTC. Full variable domain (remainder filled in from reference TRBV2 and TRBJ2-5): EPEVTQTPSHQVTQMGQEVILRCVPISNHLYFYWYRQILGQKVEFLVSFYNNEISEKSEIFDDQFSVERPDGSNFTLKIRSTKLEDSAMYFCASSVLPGKGETQYFGPGTRLLVL.

The rearrangement uses TRBV6-6 and TRBJ2-7; 7 nucleotides align to TRBD2. Germline CDR1 MNHNY, CDR2 SVGAGI (reference sequence). CDR3 length: 14 residues. V lost 2 bases, J lost 7 bases, and 8 bases stayed unmatched. CDR3 nucleotides: TGTGCCAGCAGTTACGTGCTAGCGGACAATGAGCAGTACTTC. This translates into CASSYVLADNEQYF.

The chain couples TRBV4-1 to TRBJ1-1; D may be TRBD1 (6 bases). The length of the CDR3 is 13 residues. The germline V and J ends were trimmed by 2 bases and 6 bases, with 10 bases remaining between them. Per the germline V gene, CDR1 is MGHRA and CDR2 is YSYEKL. This CDR3 is CASSQPQGAEAFF. The CDR3 coding sequence is TGCGCCAGCAGCCAACCACAGGGAGCTGAAGCTTTCTTT.

This clonotype showed up just a few times. The V call is TRBV29-1, the J call TRBJ1-2, with 7 positions matching TRBD1. The J segment lost 0 bases and the V segment lost 4 bases, leaving 11 bases of the junction unmatched. CDR3 length: 16 residues. Germline CDR1 is SQVTM and CDR2 is ANQGSEA. DNA of the CDR3: TGCAGCGTTGGCGGACAGGCTAGGGTCTCTAACTATGGCTACACCTTC. Translating gives CSVGGQARVSNYGYTF.